This T cell receptor beta chain was profiled in a study of CD8+ T cells in alopecia areata. Study in general: Treated patients were given oral tofacitinib, which was dosed at 5 to 10 mg twice daily. A 6-month off-drug phase came after tofacitinib, which had lasted 6 to 18 months.

Overall study results and limits: Higher clonality was seen in lesional scalp than in normal scalp, especially in alopecia totalis/universalis.

RNA extraction and reverse transcription yielded cDNA as sequencing template. The method was immunoSEQ multiplex PCR; TCRdb's version includes in-frame clones alone and lacks a portion of them. There are 150,000 to 200,000 clones in the sample; 50% to 75% occur only once, and about 14% lies in the top ten. CDR3 size: 13 residues. Looked up from germline, CDR1 is MNHNY and CDR2 is SVGAGI (reference sequence). The germline V and J ends were trimmed by 6 bases and 0 bases, with 8 bases remaining between them. A remark on this clone: Its antigen remains unknown.

The TCR sequence derives from a human donor with alopecia areata. This rearrangement joins TRBV6-6 to TRBJ1-1, with D perhaps TRBD1 (5 bases). The specimen was CD4+ T cells sorted from blood, collected at week 0. CDR3 nucleotides: TGTGCCAGCAGGATAGGGGTGAACACTGAAGCTTTCTTT. As protein: CASRIGVNTEAFF.